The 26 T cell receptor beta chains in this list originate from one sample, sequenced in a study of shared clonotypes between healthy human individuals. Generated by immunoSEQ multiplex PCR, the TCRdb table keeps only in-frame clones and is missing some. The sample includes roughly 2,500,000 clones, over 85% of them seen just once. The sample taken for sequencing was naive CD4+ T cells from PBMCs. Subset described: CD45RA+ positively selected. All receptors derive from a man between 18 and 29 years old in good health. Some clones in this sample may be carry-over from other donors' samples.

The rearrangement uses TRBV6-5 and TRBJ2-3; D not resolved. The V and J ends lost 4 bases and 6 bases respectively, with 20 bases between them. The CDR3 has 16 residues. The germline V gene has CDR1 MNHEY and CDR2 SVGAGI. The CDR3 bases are TGTGCCAGCAGTTTAGACTCACCACCAACTCCGGATACGCAGTATTTT. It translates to CASSLDSPPTPDTQYF.

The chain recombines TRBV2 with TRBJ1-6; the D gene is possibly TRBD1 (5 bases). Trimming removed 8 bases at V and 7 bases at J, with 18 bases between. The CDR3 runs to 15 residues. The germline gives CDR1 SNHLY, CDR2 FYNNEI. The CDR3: CASSYSGLRNSPLHF. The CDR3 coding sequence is TGTGCCAGCTCATACTCGGGGCTTAGGAATTCACCCCTCCACTTT.

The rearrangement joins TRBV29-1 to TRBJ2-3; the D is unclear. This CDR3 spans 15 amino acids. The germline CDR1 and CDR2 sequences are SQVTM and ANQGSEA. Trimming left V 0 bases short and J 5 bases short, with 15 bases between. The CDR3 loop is CSVEDGVIGGDTQYF. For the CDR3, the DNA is TGCAGCGTTGAAGATGGAGTAATTGGCGGAGATACGCAGTATTTT.

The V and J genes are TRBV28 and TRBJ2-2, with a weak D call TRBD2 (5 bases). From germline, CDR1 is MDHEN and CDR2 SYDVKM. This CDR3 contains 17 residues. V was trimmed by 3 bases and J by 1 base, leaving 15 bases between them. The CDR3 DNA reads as TGTGCCAGCAGTTTGATAGCGCTGAGCGGGAACACCGGGGAGCTGTTTTTT. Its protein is CASSLIALSGNTGELFF.

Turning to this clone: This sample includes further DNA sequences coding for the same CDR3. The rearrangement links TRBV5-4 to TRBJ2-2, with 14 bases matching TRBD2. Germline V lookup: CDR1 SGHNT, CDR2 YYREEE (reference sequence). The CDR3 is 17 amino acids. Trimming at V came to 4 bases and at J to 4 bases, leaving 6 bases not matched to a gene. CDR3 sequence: CASSPGTSGSGTGELFF. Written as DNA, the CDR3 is TGTGCCAGCAGCCCCGGGACTAGCGGGAGTGGCACCGGGGAGCTGTTTTTT. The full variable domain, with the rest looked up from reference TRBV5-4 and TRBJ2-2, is ETGVTQSPTHLIKTRGQQVTLRCSSQSGHNTVSWYQQALGQGPQFIFQYYREEENGRGNFPPRFSGLQFPNYSSELNVNALELDDSALYLCASSPGTSGSGTGELFFGEGSRLTVL.

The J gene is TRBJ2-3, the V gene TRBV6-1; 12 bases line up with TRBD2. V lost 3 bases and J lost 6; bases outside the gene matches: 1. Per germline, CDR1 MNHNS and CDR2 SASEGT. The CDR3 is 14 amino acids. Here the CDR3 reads CASSELAGGDTQYF. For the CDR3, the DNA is TGTGCCAGCAGTGAGCTAGCGGGAGGGGATACGCAGTATTTT.

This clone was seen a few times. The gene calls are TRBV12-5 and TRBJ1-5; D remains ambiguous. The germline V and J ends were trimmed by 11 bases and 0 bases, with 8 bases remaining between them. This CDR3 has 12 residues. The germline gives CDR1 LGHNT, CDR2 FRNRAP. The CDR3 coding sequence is TGTGCTCTCTGGTATAGCAATCAGCCCCAGCATTTT. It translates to CALWYSNQPQHF. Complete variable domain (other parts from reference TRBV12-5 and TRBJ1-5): DARVTQTPRHKVTEMGQEVTMRCQPILGHNTVFWYRQTMMQGLELLAYFRNRAPLDDSGMPKDRFSAEMPDATLATLKIQPSEPRDSAVYFCALWYSNQPQHFGDGTRLSIL.

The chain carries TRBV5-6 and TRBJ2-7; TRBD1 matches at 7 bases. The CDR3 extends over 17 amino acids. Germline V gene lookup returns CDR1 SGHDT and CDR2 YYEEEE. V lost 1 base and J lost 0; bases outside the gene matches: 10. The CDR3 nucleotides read TGTGCCAGCAGCTTGTTCGGCCCCGGGACAGCCTCCTACGAGCAGTACTTC. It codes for CASSLFGPGTASYEQYF.

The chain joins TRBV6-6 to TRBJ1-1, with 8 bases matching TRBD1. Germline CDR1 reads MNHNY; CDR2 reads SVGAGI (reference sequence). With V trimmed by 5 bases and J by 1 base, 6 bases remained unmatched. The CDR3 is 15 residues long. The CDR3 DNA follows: TGTGCCAGCAGTCGTACCGGGACAGGGAACACTGAAGCTTTCTTT. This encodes CASSRTGTGNTEAFF.

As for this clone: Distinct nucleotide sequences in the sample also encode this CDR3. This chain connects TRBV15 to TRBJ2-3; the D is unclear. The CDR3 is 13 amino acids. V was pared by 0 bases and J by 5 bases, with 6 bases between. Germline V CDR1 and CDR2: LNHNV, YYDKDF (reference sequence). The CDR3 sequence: CATSRDRGDTQYF. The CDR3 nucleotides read TGTGCCACCAGCAGAGATCGAGGAGATACGCAGTATTTT.

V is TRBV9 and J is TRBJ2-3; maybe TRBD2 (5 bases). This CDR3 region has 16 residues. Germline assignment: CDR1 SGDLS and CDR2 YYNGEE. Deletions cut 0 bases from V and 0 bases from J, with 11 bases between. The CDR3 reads CASSVARSGSTDTQYF. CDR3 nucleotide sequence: TGTGCCAGCAGCGTAGCACGCTCGGGGAGCACAGATACGCAGTATTTT.

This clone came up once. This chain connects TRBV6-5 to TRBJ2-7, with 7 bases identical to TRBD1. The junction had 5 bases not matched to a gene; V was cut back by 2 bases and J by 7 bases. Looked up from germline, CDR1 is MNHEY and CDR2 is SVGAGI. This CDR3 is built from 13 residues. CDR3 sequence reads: CASSYDRVGEQYF. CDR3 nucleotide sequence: TGTGCCAGCAGTTACGACAGGGTGGGTGAGCAGTACTTC.

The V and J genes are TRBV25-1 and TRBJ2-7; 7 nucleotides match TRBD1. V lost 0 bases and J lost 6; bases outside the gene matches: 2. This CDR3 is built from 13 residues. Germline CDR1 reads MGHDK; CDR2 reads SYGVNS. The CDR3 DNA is TGTGCCAGCAGTGAATATTCAGGGGGCGAGCAGTACTTC. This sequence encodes CASSEYSGGEQYF.

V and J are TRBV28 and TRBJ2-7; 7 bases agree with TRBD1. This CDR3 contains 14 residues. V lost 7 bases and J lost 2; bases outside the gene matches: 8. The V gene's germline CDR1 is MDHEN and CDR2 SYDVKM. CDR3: CASTTGQVPYEQYF. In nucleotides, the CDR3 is TGTGCCAGCACTACCGGACAGGTTCCCTACGAGCAGTACTTC. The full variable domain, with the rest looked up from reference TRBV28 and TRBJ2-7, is DVKVTQSSRYLVKRTGEKVFLECVQDMDHENMFWYRQDPGLGLRLIYFSYDVKMKEKGDIPEGYSVSREKKERFSLILESASTNQTSMYLCASTTGQVPYEQYFGPGTRLTVT.

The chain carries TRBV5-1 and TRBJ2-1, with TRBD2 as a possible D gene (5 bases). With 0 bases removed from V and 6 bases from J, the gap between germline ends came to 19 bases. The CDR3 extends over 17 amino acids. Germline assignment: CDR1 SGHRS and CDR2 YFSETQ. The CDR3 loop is CASSLDSSTFGGNEQFF. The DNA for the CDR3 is TGCGCCAGCAGCTTGGATTCTTCTACCTTTGGAGGCAATGAGCAGTTCTTC.

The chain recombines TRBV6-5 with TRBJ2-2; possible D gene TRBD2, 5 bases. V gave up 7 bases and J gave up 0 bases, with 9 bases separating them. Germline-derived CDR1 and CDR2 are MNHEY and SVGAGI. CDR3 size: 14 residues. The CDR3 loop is CASIGGSNTGELFF. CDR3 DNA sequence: TGTGCCAGCATAGGCGGGTCGAACACCGGGGAGCTGTTTTTT.

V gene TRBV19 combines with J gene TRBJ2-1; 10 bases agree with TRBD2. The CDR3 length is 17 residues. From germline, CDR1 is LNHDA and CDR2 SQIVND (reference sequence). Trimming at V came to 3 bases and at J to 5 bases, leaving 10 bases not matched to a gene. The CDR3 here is CASSILAGARPNNEQFF. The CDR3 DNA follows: TGTGCCAGTAGTATTCTAGCGGGAGCTAGGCCCAACAATGAGCAGTTCTTC.

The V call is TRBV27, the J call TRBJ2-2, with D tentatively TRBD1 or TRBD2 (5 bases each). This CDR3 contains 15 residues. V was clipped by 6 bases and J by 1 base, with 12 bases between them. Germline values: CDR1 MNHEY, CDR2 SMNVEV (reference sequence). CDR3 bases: TGTGCCAGCAGCCGGGACGGGCGGAACACCGGGGAGCTGTTTTTT. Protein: CASSRDGRNTGELFF.

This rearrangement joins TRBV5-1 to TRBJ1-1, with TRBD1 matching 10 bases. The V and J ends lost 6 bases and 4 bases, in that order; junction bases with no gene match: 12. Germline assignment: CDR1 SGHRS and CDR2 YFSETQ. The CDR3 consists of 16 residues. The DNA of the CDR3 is TGCGCCAGCAACAAAGACCCTCGGGACAGGGGCACTGAAGCTTTCTTT. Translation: CASNKDPRDRGTEAFF. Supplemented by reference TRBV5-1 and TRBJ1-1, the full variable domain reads KAGVTQTPRYLIKTRGQQVTLSCSPISGHRSVSWYQQTPGQGLQFLFEYFSETQRNKGNFPGRFSGRQFSNSRSEMNVSTLELGDSALYLCASNKDPRDRGTEAFFGQGTRLTVV.

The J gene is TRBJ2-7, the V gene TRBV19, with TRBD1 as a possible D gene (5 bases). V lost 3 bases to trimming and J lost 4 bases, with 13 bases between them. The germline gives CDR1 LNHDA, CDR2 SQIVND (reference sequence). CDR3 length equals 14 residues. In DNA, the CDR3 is TGTGCCAGTAGTATCGCGCCAGGGATGTACGAGCAGTACTTC. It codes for CASSIAPGMYEQYF.

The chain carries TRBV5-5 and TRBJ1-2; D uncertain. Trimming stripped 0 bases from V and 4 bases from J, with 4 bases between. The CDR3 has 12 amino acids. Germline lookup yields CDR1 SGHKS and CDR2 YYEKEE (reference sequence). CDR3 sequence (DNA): TGTGCCAGCAGCTTGGCAAGCTATGGCTACACCTTC. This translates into CASSLASYGYTF.

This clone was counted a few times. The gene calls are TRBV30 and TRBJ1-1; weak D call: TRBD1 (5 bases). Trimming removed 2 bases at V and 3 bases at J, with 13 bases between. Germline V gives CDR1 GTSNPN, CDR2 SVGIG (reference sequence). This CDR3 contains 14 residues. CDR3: CAWSNTWGDTEAFF. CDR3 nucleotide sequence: TGTGCCTGGAGTAATACATGGGGGGACACTGAAGCTTTCTTT. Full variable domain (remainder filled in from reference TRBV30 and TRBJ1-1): SQTIHQWPATLVQPVGSPLSLECTVEGTSNPNLYWYRQAAGRGLQLLFYSVGIGQISSEVPQNLSASRPQDRQFILSSKKLLLSDSGFYLCAWSNTWGDTEAFFGQGTRLTVV.

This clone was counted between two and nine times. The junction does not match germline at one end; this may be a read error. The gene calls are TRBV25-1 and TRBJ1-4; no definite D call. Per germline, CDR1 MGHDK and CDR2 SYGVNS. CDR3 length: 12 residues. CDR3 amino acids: CASSLPSGRPTF. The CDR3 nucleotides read TGTGCCAGCAGCCTCCCGTCAGGACGGCCCACTTTT.

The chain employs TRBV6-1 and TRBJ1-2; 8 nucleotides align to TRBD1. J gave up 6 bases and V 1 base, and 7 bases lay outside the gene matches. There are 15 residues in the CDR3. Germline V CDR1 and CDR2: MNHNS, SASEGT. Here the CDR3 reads CASSEGRGRGDGYTF. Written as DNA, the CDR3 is TGTGCCAGCAGTGAAGGCAGGGGGCGAGGAGATGGCTACACCTTC.

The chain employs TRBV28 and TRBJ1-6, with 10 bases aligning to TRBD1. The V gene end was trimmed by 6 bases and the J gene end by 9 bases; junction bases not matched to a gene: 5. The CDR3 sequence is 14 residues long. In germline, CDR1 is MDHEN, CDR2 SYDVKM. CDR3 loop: CASRPGQGPSPLHF. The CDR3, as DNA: TGTGCCAGCAGACCGGGACAGGGGCCTTCACCCCTCCACTTT.

For the CDR3, the DNA is TGTGCCAGTAGCCAAAGGGCCACAGGGGGCAATTACTACGAGCAGTACTTC. Protein product: CASSQRATGGNYYEQYF. The V and J genes are TRBV19 and TRBJ2-7; 9 nucleotides line up with TRBD1. Per germline, CDR1 LNHDA and CDR2 SQIVND (reference sequence). The V gene end was trimmed by 6 bases and the J gene end by 3 bases; junction bases not matched to a gene: 15. The CDR3 spans 17 residues.